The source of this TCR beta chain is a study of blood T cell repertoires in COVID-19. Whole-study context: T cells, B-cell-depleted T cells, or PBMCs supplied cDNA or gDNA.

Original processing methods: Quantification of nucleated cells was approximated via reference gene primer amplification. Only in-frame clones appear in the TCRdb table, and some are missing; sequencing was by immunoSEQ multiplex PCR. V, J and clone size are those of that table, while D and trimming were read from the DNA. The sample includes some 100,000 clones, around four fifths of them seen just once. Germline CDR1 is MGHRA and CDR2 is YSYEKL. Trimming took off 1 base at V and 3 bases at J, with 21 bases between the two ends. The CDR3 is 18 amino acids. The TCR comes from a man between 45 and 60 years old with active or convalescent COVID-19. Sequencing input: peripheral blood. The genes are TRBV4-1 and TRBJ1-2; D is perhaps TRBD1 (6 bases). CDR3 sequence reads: CASSQGGGSGTPYYGYTF. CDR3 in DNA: TGCGCCAGCAGCCAAGGAGGTGGATCCGGGACACCTTACTATGGCTACACCTTC.